This TCR beta chain was retrieved from a study of technical replicates of blood from a few donors. Assay used: immunoSEQ multiplex PCR; TCRdb lists only in-frame clones, some missing. The sample consists of roughly 76,000 clones, 94% of them appearing once. V shed 4 bases, J shed 3 bases, and the junction held 6 bases outside the gene matches. The CDR3 is 15 amino acids. CDR1 MDHEN and CDR2 SYDVKM come from the germline V gene. This clone showed up just once. The chain has TRBV28 and TRBJ2-7, with 10 nucleotides matching TRBD2. Sequencing was carried out using T cells isolated from PBMCs. This clonotype originated in a human donor in good health. The CDR3 nucleotides are TGTGCCAGCAGTTCCCCAGCGGGAGGGGACTACGAGCAGTACTTC. Its protein is CASSSPAGGDYEQYF.